Sequencing of this T cell receptor (beta chain) was carried out in a study of T-cell memory formation after mild COVID-19. TCRdb re-called the 5' RACE reads with MiXCR, one entry per CDR3 protein. This table holds roughly 350,000 distinct CDR3 sequences, 20% to 25% found once. Germline assignment: CDR1 MNHNY and CDR2 SVGAGI (reference sequence). CDR3 size: 15 residues. V was pared by 2 bases and J by 1 base, with 12 bases between. The chain uses TRBV6-6 and TRBJ2-7; D might be TRBD1 (6 bases). This receptor was identified in an adult woman who had mild COVID-19 (a few samples of this study predate the infection). Cell type and time point are not known. Sequencing input: PBMCs or a T cell subset sorted from them (not recorded which). CDR3 nucleotides: TGTGCCAGCAGTTACCCGACAGGTGGTTCCTACGAGCAGTACTTC. Its protein is CASSYPTGGSYEQYF.